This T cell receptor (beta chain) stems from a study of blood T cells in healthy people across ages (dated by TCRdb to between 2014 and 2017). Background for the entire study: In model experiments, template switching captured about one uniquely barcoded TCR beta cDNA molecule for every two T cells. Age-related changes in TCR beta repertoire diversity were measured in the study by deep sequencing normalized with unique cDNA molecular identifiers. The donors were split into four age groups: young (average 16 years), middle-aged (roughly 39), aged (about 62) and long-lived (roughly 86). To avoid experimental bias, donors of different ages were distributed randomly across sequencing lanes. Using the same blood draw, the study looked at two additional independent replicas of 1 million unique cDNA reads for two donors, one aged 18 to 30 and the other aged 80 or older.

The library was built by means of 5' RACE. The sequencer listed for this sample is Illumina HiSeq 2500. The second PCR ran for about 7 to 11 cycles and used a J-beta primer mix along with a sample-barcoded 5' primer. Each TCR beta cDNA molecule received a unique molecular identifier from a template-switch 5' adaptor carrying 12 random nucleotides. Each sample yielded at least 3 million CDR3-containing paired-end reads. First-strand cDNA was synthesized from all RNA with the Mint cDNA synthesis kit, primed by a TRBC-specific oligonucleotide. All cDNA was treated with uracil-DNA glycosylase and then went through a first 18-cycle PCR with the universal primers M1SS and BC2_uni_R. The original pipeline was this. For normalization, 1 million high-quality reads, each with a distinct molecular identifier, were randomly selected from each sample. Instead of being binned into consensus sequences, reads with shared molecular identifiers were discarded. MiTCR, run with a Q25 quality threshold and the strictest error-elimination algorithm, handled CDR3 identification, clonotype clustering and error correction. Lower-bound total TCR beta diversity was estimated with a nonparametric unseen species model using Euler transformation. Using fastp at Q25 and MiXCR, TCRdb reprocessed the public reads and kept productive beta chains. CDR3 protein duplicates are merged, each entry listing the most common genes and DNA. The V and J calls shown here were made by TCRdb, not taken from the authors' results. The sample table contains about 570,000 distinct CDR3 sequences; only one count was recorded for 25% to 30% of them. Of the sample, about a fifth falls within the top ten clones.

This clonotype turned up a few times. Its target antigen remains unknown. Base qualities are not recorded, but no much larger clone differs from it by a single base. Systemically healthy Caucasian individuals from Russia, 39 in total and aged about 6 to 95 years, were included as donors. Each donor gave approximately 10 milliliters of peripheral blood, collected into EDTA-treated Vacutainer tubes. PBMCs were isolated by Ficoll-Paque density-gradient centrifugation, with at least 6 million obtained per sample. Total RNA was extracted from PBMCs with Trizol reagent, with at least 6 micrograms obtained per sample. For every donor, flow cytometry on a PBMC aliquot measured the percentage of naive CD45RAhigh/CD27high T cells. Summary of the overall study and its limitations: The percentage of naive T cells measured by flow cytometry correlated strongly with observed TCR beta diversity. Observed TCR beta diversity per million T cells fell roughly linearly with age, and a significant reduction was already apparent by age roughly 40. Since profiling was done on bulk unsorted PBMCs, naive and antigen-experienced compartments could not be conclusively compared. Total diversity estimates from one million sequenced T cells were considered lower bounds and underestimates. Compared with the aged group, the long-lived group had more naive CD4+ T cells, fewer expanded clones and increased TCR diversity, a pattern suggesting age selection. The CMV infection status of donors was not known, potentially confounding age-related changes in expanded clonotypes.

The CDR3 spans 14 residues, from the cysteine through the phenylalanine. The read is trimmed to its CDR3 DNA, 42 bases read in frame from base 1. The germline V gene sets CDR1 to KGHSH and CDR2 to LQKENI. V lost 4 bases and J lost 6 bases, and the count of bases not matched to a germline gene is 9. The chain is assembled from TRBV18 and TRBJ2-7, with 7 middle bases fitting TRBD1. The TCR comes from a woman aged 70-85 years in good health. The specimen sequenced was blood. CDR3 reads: CASSLDTGAGEQYF. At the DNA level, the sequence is TGTGCCAGCTCACTGGACACAGGGGCAGGCGAGCAGTACTTC.